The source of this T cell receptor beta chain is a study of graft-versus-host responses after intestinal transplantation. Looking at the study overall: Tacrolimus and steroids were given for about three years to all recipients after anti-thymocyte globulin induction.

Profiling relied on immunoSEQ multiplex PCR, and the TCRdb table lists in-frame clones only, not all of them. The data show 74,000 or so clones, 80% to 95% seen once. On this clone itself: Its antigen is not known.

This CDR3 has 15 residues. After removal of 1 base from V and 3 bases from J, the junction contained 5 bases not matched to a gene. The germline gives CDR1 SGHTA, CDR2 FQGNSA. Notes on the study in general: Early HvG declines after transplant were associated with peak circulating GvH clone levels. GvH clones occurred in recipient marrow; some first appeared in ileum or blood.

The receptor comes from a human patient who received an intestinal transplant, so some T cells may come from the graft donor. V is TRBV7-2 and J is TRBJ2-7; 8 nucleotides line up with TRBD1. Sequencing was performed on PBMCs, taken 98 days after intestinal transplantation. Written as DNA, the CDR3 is TGTGCCAGCAGCTTAGGACAGGGGATACACTACGAGCAGTACTTC. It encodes CASSLGQGIHYEQYF.